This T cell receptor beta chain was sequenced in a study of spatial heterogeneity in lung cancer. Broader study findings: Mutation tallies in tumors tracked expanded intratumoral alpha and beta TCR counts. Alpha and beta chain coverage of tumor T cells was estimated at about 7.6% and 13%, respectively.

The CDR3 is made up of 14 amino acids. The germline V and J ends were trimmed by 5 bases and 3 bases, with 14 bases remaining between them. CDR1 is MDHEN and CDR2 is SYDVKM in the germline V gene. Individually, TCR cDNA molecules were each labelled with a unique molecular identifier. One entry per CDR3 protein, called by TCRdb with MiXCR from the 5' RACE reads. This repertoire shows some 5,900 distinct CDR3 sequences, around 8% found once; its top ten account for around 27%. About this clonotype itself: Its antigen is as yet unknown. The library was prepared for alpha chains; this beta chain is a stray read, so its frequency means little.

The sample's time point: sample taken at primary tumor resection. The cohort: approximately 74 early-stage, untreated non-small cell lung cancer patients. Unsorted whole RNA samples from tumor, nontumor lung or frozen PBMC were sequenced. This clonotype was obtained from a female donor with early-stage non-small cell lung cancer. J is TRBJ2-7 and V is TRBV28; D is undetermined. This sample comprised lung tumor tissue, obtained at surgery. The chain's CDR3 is CASSRGRMNYEQYF. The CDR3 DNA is TGTGCCAGCAGTCGCGGACGGATGAACTACGAGCAGTACTTC. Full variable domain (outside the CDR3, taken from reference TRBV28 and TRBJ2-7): DVKVTQSSRYLVKRTGEKVFLECVQDMDHENMFWYRQDPGLGLRLIYFSYDVKMKEKGDIPEGYSVSREKKERFSLILESASTNQTSMYLCASSRGRMNYEQYFGPGTRLTVT.